A selection of T cell receptor beta chains follows, all from one sample in a study of blood T cell repertoires in COVID-19. Measured with immunoSEQ multiplex PCR; TCRdb has only the in-frame clones, and not every one. The sample holds hundreds of thousands of clones, roughly 89% seen once. Sequencing was done on a sample of PBMCs or T cells enriched from blood (not recorded which). The receptor source for this set is a woman aged 35 to 49 who had recovered from COVID-19. The CDR3 runs from the conserved cysteine through the conserved F or W. A D gene is named only where the DNA matches it firmly. Size is omitted from some rows. Given values are once, few, many or a class for expanded clones.

V gene,J gene,D gene,clone size,CDR3 DNA,CDR3 protein
TRBV19,TRBJ2-1,TRBD1,-,TGTGCCAGTAGCAGGACAGGGTCGGTTCAGAATGAGCAGTTCTTC,CASSRTGSVQNEQFF
TRBV27,TRBJ2-7,-,-,TGTGCCAGCAGCCTTGCACAGGAGAGCTCCTACGAGCAGTACTTC,CASSLAQESSYEQYF
TRBV7-9,TRBJ1-2,-,once,TGTGCCAGCAGCTTACAGGGTCGCTATGGCTACACCTTC,CASSLQGRYGYTF
TRBV2,TRBJ2-7,TRBD2,once,TGTGCCAGCAGGGGGCGGGAGGTTCCCTACGAGCAGTACTTC,CASRGREVPYEQYF
TRBV19,TRBJ1-5,TRBD1,-,TGTGCCAGTAGTCTCCTCGTAAGGGACAGGGACCCATCGGGGGCCAATCAGCCCCAGCATTTT,CASSLLVRDRDPSGANQPQHF
TRBV29-1,TRBJ1-2,TRBD1,few,TGCAGCGTTGAGGACAGGGATGGCTACACCTTC,CSVEDRDGYTF
TRBV7-2,TRBJ2-3,TRBD2,-,TGTGCCAGCAGCCCAGGGACTAGCGGGAGCACAGATACGCAGTATTTT,CASSPGTSGSTDTQYF
TRBV18,TRBJ2-5,TRBD1,once,TGTGCCAGCTCACGATTGGGACAGGGGCCCCAAGAGACCCAGTACTTC,CASSRLGQGPQETQYF
TRBV25-1,TRBJ1-2,TRBD1,-,TGTGCCAGCAGTGATGGGGGGACAGGGTTGCCGGGCTACACCTTC,CASSDGGTGLPGYTF
TRBV3-1/TRBV3-2,TRBJ2-2,-,-,TGTGCCAGCAAACGGGAGGGGACAGGGACCACCGGGGAGCTGTTTTTT,CASKREGTGTTGELFF
TRBV15,TRBJ2-2,-,once,TGTGCCACCAGCAGGCGGACAGCGATGTCCGGGGAGCTGTTTTTT,CATSRRTAMSGELFF
TRBV7-9,TRBJ1-2,TRBD1,-,TGTGCCAGCAGCTTTACAGGGGTATTAGTCTATGGCTACACCTTC,CASSFTGVLVYGYTF
TRBV12-2,TRBJ1-1,-,-,TGTGCAAGTCGCTTAGCGGTTGACAGGGGCCCCATGAACACTGAAGCTTTCTTT,CASRLAVDRGPMNTEAFF
TRBV5-1,TRBJ2-7,-,few,TGCGCCAGCCGCCTAGTCGGGTCTGTCGAGCAGTACTTC,CASRLVGSVEQYF
TRBV5-1,TRBJ2-6,TRBD2,once,TGCGCCAGCAGCTTGGCCCCCCTACTAGCGGGAGGCCCCTCTGGGGCCAACGTCCTGACTTTC,CASSLAPLLAGGPSGANVLTF
TRBV9,TRBJ2-3,-,-,TGTGCCAGCAGCGTAGAAGGCGGGGGCGGACCAGCTAATACGCAGTATTTT,CASSVEGGGGPANTQYF
TRBV7-9,TRBJ2-3,TRBD2,-,TGTGCCAGCAGCTCGTTAGCGGGAGTCACAGATACGCAGTATTTT,CASSSLAGVTDTQYF
TRBV2,TRBJ2-1,-,-,TGTGCCAGAGAAGGTAGCGGTGGAGTCGATGAGCAGTTCTTC,CAREGSGGVDEQFF
TRBV30,TRBJ1-2,-,-,TGTGCCTGGGGCAGGGGAAATGGCTACACCTTC,CAWGRGNGYTF
TRBV4-3,TRBJ2-6,TRBD1,once,TGCGCCAGCAGCTTCCTCCGGGACAGGGGATTCGCTGGGGCCAACGTCCTGACTTTC,CASSFLRDRGFAGANVLTF
TRBV24-1,TRBJ2-3,TRBD1,-,TGTGCCACCAGGGGGACAGCATCTAGCACAGATACGCAGTATTTT,CATRGTASSTDTQYF
TRBV7-9,TRBJ1-5,TRBD1,-,TGTGCCAGCAGCTCAACAGGGGATCAGCCCCAGCATTTT,CASSSTGDQPQHF
TRBV19,TRBJ1-2,TRBD1,-,TGTGCCAGTAGGTTACAGGGGGAGAGTGGCTACACCTTC,CASRLQGESGYTF
TRBV27,TRBJ2-1,TRBD2,-,TGTGCCAGCAGTTTTTCCCGACTAGCGGGAGCATCCGAGCAGTTCTTC,CASSFSRLAGASEQFF
TRBV19,TRBJ2-1,-,-,TGTGCCAGTAGTAAGGAGGGGTTCAATGAGCAGTTCTTC,CASSKEGFNEQFF
TRBV27,TRBJ2-7,-,-,TGTGCCAGCAGTACTGAACCCCCCCACGAGCAGTACTTC,CASSTEPPHEQYF
TRBV19,TRBJ1-4,-,-,TGTGCCAGTAGTATTCAGTCCGCAACTAATGAAAAACTGTTTTTT,CASSIQSATNEKLFF
TRBV28,TRBJ1-3,-,-,TGTGCCAGCAGTTTATTGGGAGAAAGAAACACCATATATTTT,CASSLLGERNTIYF
TRBV5-1,TRBJ2-1,-,-,TGCGCCAGCAGCTTGGCTGGGAGGCGGGATCATGAGCAGTTCTTC,CASSLAGRRDHEQFF
TRBV19,TRBJ1-5,TRBD1,-,TGTGCCAGTAGTATGAGGCAGGGGGCCTTTCAGCCCCAGCATTTT,CASSMRQGAFQPQHF
TRBV4-1,TRBJ2-1,-,-,TGCGCCAGCAGCCAAGATCGAGGGATCACACGGGAGCAGTTCTTC,CASSQDRGITREQFF
TRBV18,TRBJ2-5,-,-,TGTGCCAGCTCACCCCGACTAGTCCCCGGGAACCTCCAAGAGACCCAGTACTTC,CASSPRLVPGNLQETQYF
TRBV4-1,TRBJ1-6,TRBD1,-,TGCGCCAGCAGCCAGGAGGCCGGGACAGGCGCTTCACCCCTCCACTTT,CASSQEAGTGASPLHF
TRBV4-1,TRBJ1-2,TRBD1,-,TGCGCCAGCAGCCACGAGGGGGCTCTCCGACAAGGCTACACCTTC,CASSHEGALRQGYTF
TRBV3-1/TRBV3-2,TRBJ1-5,-,-,TGTGCCAGCAGCCAAGATTTGGTGGCGCTCTTAAGCAGGCTTCCACTTGGCAATCAGCCCCAGCATTTT,CASSQDLVALLSRLPLGNQPQHF
TRBV28,TRBJ1-4,TRBD1,few,TGTGCCAGCAGTTTTATGGGACAGAATGAAAAACTGTTTTTT,CASSFMGQNEKLFF
TRBV5-1,TRBJ2-5,TRBD2,-,TGCGCCAGCAGCTTGGGGGGACTAGCGCCCCCTTCCCGGGAGACCCAGTACTTC,CASSLGGLAPPSRETQYF
TRBV5-1,TRBJ2-3,-,once,TGCGCCAGCAGCAGGGGCGGTAGCACAGATACGCAGTATTTT,CASSRGGSTDTQYF
TRBV27,TRBJ1-1,TRBD1,-,TGTGCCAGCAGTTTACGGCCCGGGACAGGGTACACTGAAGCTTTCTTT,CASSLRPGTGYTEAFF
TRBV29-1,TRBJ1-1,-,-,TGCAGCGTTGAACCAGTGATGAACACTGAAGCTTTCTTT,CSVEPVMNTEAFF
TRBV6-2/TRBV6-3,TRBJ2-2,-,few,TGTGCCAGCAGTTATTCAGGACAGCAGCGTTTACAGAACACCGGGGAGCTGTTTTTT,CASSYSGQQRLQNTGELFF
TRBV7-2,TRBJ2-1,-,-,TGTGCCAGCAGCTCCCCCGGACTATACAATGAGCAGTTCTTC,CASSSPGLYNEQFF
TRBV28,TRBJ1-4,-,-,TGTGCCAGCAGTACCACCCTCGGGTCCCCGAATGAAAAACTGTTTTTT,CASSTTLGSPNEKLFF
TRBV30,TRBJ1-1,-,-,TGTGCCTGGAGTAGAGGGCAGAACACTGAAGCTTTCTTT,CAWSRGQNTEAFF
TRBV19,TRBJ2-7,-,-,TGTGCCAGTAGTGCCGGAGGGGGGGACCTCCTATACGAGCAGTACTTC,CASSAGGGDLLYEQYF
TRBV27,TRBJ2-1,TRBD2,-,TGTGCCAGCAGTTTATCTAGGCTAGCGGGGTACAATGAGCAGTTCTTC,CASSLSRLAGYNEQFF